The 6 T cell receptor beta chains below all came from one sample that was sequenced in a study of OX40 agonist ivuxolimab in advanced cancers. Clones were read by immunoSEQ multiplex PCR, and TCRdb kept only the in-frame ones, dropping some. The repertoire has about 50,000 clones, roughly nine tenths of them found once; the top ten carry approximately 6%. The sequenced sample was CD4+ or CD8+ T cells sorted from blood, obtained in a trial of the OX40 agonist ivuxolimab. These receptors were taken from an adult with an advanced solid tumor such as melanoma, head and neck, liver or kidney cancer.

This clone showed up just once. The chain joins TRBV6-5 to TRBJ2-5; TRBD2 matches 13 bases. Germline loops: CDR1 MNHEY, CDR2 SVGAGI. Germline trimming cut 7 bases from V and 3 bases from J; bases unmatched to any gene: 5. CDR3 size: 15 residues. The CDR3 nucleotides read TGTGCCAGCAATAGACTAGCGGGGGGCAAAGAGACCCAGTACTTC. This sequence encodes CASNRLAGGKETQYF.

This clone was detected once. The chain carries TRBV7-2 and TRBJ2-5, with TRBD1 matching 8 bases. V dropped 5 bases and J dropped 5; count of bases not matched to a gene: 10. Germline V gives CDR1 SGHTA, CDR2 FQGNSA. The CDR3 sequence is 15 residues long. CDR3 sequence: CASSTGTGSGETQYF. CDR3 in DNA: TGTGCCAGCAGCACGGGGACAGGCTCGGGGGAGACCCAGTACTTC.

The V gene is TRBV5-1, the J gene TRBJ2-2, with 9 bases fitting TRBD2. After removal of 0 bases from V and 0 bases from J, the junction contained 3 bases not matched to a gene. CDR1 and CDR2 (germline): SGHRS, YFSETQ. The CDR3 loop spans 17 amino acids. CDR3 residues: CASSLALAGTNTGELFF. The CDR3, as DNA: TGCGCCAGCAGCTTGGCCCTAGCGGGGACGAACACCGGGGAGCTGTTTTTT.

The rearrangement uses TRBV6-5 and TRBJ2-7; no firm D call. Germline V gene lookup returns CDR1 MNHEY and CDR2 SVGAGI. Trimming stripped 0 bases from V and 7 bases from J, with 13 bases between. The CDR3 contains 14 residues. The CDR3 region has the DNA TGTGCCAGCAGTTACTCGCAGGAGTATGTTGAGCAGTACTTC. It yields the protein CASSYSQEYVEQYF.

J is TRBJ2-7 and V is TRBV30, with D possibly being TRBD1 (5 bases). The CDR3 covers 13 residues. Germline V gene sequence: CDR1 GTSNPN, CDR2 SVGIG (reference sequence). With 4 bases removed from V and 0 bases from J, the gap between germline ends came to 10 bases. The CDR3 spells CAWNWGLSYEQYF. The CDR3 DNA is TGTGCCTGGAATTGGGGCCTCTCCTACGAGCAGTACTTC. Filled out from reference TRBV30 and TRBJ2-7, the complete variable domain reads SQTIHQWPATLVQPVGSPLSLECTVEGTSNPNLYWYRQAAGRGLQLLFYSVGIGQISSEVPQNLSASRPQDRQFILSSKKLLLSDSGFYLCAWNWGLSYEQYFGPGTRLTVT.

The V and J genes are TRBV5-1 and TRBJ1-5; maybe TRBD1 (6 bases). The V gene lost 4 bases and the J gene lost 7 bases, with 18 bases spanning the gap. Looked up from germline, CDR1 is SGHRS and CDR2 is YFSETQ. This CDR3 is 15 amino acids long. The CDR3 DNA reads TGCGCCAGCAGCCCCGACCCAGGGGTGGGCCAGCCCCAGCATTTT. Protein sequence: CASSPDPGVGQPQHF.